This passage covers 22 T cell receptor beta chains from one sample sequenced in a study of CD8+ T cells in alopecia areata. As to treatment: oral pan-JAK inhibitor, 5-10 mg twice daily. Following extraction, RNA underwent reverse transcription to cDNA, which served as the sequencing template. Some clones are missing from TCRdb's copy, which holds only in-frame ones; the method was immunoSEQ multiplex PCR. Of around 270,000 clones listed, 58% are singletons. The sample was CD4+ T cells sorted from blood, taken at week 24, from a patient treated with tofacitinib. All receptors derive from a human donor with alopecia areata.

Concerning this clone: At one boundary the junction diverges from the germline segment, which might be a read error. The chain carries TRBV30 and TRBJ2-7, with D possibly being TRBD2 (5 bases). In germline, CDR1 is GTSNPN, CDR2 SVGIG (reference sequence). The length of the CDR3 is 12 residues. The CDR3 bases are TGTGCCTGGAGTGTAATGAGAAGGCGGGCTAACTTC. This codes for CAWSVMRRRANF.

J is TRBJ2-7 and V is TRBV7-9; 8 bases match TRBD1. The CDR3 runs to 13 residues. Germline-derived CDR1 and CDR2 are SEHNR and FQNEAQ (reference sequence). Trimming removed 5 bases from V and 5 bases from J; junction bases left unmatched: 5. The CDR3: CASSADRGNEQYF. DNA of the CDR3: TGTGCCAGCAGCGCTGACAGGGGAAACGAGCAGTACTTC.

In its sample, this clone was seen a few times. V is TRBV7-9 and J is TRBJ1-1; the D gene is possibly TRBD1 (6 bases). The CDR3 is made up of 14 amino acids. Germline V gene lookup returns CDR1 SEHNR and CDR2 FQNEAQ (reference sequence). V gave up 5 bases and J gave up 3 bases, with 13 bases separating them. The CDR3 reads CASSPRAGDTEAFF. The DNA for the CDR3 is TGTGCCAGCAGCCCGCGTGCAGGGGACACTGAAGCTTTCTTT.

J is TRBJ2-2 and V is TRBV10-3; the match to TRBD2 covers 7 bases. V was pared by 0 bases and J by 2 bases, with 6 bases of the junction left unmatched. Looked up from germline, CDR1 is ENHRY and CDR2 is SYGVKD. The CDR3 consists of 17 residues. Here the CDR3 DNA reads TGTGCCATCAGTGAGTCCCTACCGGGGGGAAACACCGGGGAGCTGTTTTTT. It yields the protein CAISESLPGGNTGELFF.

The chain carries TRBV5-6 and TRBJ1-4; D is unclear. The V and J ends lost 3 bases and 8 bases respectively, with 17 bases between them. The germline gives CDR1 SGHDT, CDR2 YYEEEE. This CDR3 comprises 15 residues. CDR3 DNA: TGTGCCAGCAGCTACTCCGGGCTCGTCTCAGAAAAACTGTTTTTT. Protein sequence: CASSYSGLVSEKLFF. The complete variable domain, with remaining parts taken from reference TRBV5-6 and TRBJ1-4, reads DAGVTQSPTHLIKTRGQQVTLRCSPKSGHDTVSWYQQALGQGPQFIFQYYEEEERQRGNFPDRFSGHQFPNYSSELNVNALLLGDSALYLCASSYSGLVSEKLFFGSGTQLSVL.

The chain couples TRBV2 to TRBJ2-1; 8 bases align to TRBD2. Trimming at V came to 4 bases and at J to 5 bases, leaving 4 bases not matched to a gene. This CDR3 is built from 14 residues. Germline CDR1 SNHLY, CDR2 FYNNEI. The CDR3 sequence is CASSGLAGNNEQFF. CDR3 DNA: TGTGCCAGCAGTGGGCTAGCGGGTAACAATGAGCAGTTCTTC.

The rearrangement uses TRBV5-1 and TRBJ2-4; 7 nucleotides match TRBD2. V lost 0 bases, J lost 9 bases, and 6 bases stayed unmatched. Germline CDR1 SGHRS, CDR2 YFSETQ. The CDR3 covers 14 residues. Here the CDR3 reads CASSLAGTISIQYF. For the CDR3, the DNA is TGCGCCAGCAGCTTGGCAGGGACTATAAGCATTCAGTACTTC.

The chain couples TRBV30 to TRBJ1-3; D gene ambiguous. The CDR3 is 11 residues long. CDR1 GTSNPN and CDR2 SVGIG come from the germline V gene (reference sequence). V was trimmed by 4 bases and J by 7 bases, leaving 8 bases between them. CDR3: CAWIGGNTIYF. The DNA for the CDR3 is TGTGCCTGGATAGGCGGGAACACCATATATTTT.

This chain connects TRBV5-6 to TRBJ2-3; TRBD1 matches 9 bases. V shed 0 bases, J shed 1 base, and the junction held 0 bases outside the gene matches. Germline CDR1 is SGHDT and CDR2 is YYEEEE. The CDR3 runs to 15 residues. The CDR3 region is CASSLGTGGTDTQYF. The CDR3 nucleotides are TGTGCCAGCAGCTTGGGGACAGGGGGCACAGATACGCAGTATTTT. The complete variable domain, with remaining parts taken from reference TRBV5-6 and TRBJ2-3, reads DAGVTQSPTHLIKTRGQQVTLRCSPKSGHDTVSWYQQALGQGPQFIFQYYEEEERQRGNFPDRFSGHQFPNYSSELNVNALLLGDSALYLCASSLGTGGTDTQYFGPGTRLTVL.

This chain connects TRBV28 to TRBJ1-2, with D maybe TRBD1 (5 bases). This CDR3 is built from 13 residues. Germline V lookup: CDR1 MDHEN, CDR2 SYDVKM. V was shortened by 8 bases and J by 4 bases, with 14 bases between the two germline ends. CDR3 sequence: CASQTGTVYGYTF. DNA of the CDR3: TGTGCCAGCCAGACCGGGACGGTCTATGGCTACACCTTC.

This clone was seen just once. The V gene is TRBV5-1, the J gene TRBJ2-5; D is perhaps TRBD2 (6 bases). The length of the CDR3 is 15 residues. The V gene lost 1 base and the J gene lost 5 bases, with 15 bases spanning the gap. Looked up from germline, CDR1 is SGHRS and CDR2 is YFSETQ. CDR3 in amino acids: CASSLQGRDFETQYF. CDR3 nucleotides: TGCGCCAGCAGCTTGCAGGGCCGGGACTTTGAGACCCAGTACTTC.

This clone was picked up a small number of times. This chain connects TRBV10-3 to TRBJ2-1; D is possibly TRBD1 (6 bases). Germline V gives CDR1 ENHRY, CDR2 SYGVKD. The CDR3 is 15 amino acids. Trimming removed 6 bases at V and 4 bases at J, with 16 bases between. In DNA form, the CDR3 reads TGTGCCATCAGCTCCGGGACACCAGGATACAATGAGCAGTTCTTC. Its translation is CAISSGTPGYNEQFF.

This chain connects TRBV28 to TRBJ2-3; D unclear. The CDR3 is made up of 15 amino acids. Looked up from germline, CDR1 is MDHEN and CDR2 is SYDVKM. V was trimmed by 3 bases and J by 5 bases, leaving 15 bases between them. The CDR3 nucleotides read TGTGCCAGCAGTTTGGCACAGATCTACAGAGATACGCAGTATTTT. Amino acids: CASSLAQIYRDTQYF.

The rearrangement joins TRBV29-1 to TRBJ2-2, with D possibly TRBD2 on 5 matching bases. Germline V gene data show CDR1 as SQVTM and CDR2 as ANQGSEA. CDR3 length: 11 residues. V lost 4 bases to trimming and J lost 6 bases, with 6 bases between them. CDR3 residues: CSVGEPGELFF. The DNA of the CDR3 is TGCAGCGTTGGGGAGCCCGGGGAGCTGTTTTTT.

This rearrangement joins TRBV7-6 to TRBJ2-7, with D perhaps matching TRBD1 or TRBD2 (5 bases each). Germline loops: CDR1 SGHVS, CDR2 FNYEAQ. The CDR3 is made up of 15 amino acids. Trimming pared 5 bases from V and 7 bases from J, leaving 21 bases between. The CDR3 reads CASSPIRGGPGEQYF. Here the CDR3 DNA reads TGTGCCAGCAGCCCAATCCGGGGCGGCCCGGGAGAGCAGTACTTC. Full variable domain (rest looked up from reference TRBV7-6 and TRBJ2-7): GAGVSQSPRYKVTKRGQDVALRCDPISGHVSLYWYRQALGQGPEFLTYFNYEAQQDKSGLPNDRFSAERPEGSISTLTIQRTEQRDSAMYRCASSPIRGGPGEQYFGPGTRLTVT.

This clone was counted between two and nine times. The V gene is TRBV30, the J gene TRBJ2-1; D might be TRBD1 (5 bases). Germline CDR1 reads GTSNPN; CDR2 reads SVGIG (reference sequence). Trimming left V 2 bases short and J 7 bases short, with 6 bases between. The CDR3 consists of 11 residues. The CDR3 is CAWSKGNEQFF. The DNA for the CDR3 is TGTGCCTGGAGTAAGGGGAATGAGCAGTTCTTC.

This clone has only a few counts. This chain links TRBV11-2 with TRBJ2-3, with D maybe TRBD2 (5 bases). Germline assignment: CDR1 SGHAT and CDR2 FQNNGV. Between the trimmed V and J ends, which lost 5 bases and 0 bases, there was a span of 15 bases. CDR3 length: 16 residues. CDR3 protein: CASSPSGRVSTDTQYF. The CDR3 coding sequence is TGTGCCAGCAGCCCCAGCGGAAGGGTGAGCACAGATACGCAGTATTTT.

This clone has more than one count but fewer than ten. The chain joins TRBV29-1 to TRBJ1-2, with D unclear. The CDR3 totals 19 residues. Looked up from germline, CDR1 is SQVTM and CDR2 is ANQGSEA. Deletions cut 2 bases from V and 0 bases from J, with 25 bases between. DNA for the CDR3: TGCAGCGTTGAACTAAACCCGTATGAGCAGGATGGAGCTAACTATGGCTACACCTTC. This codes for CSVELNPYEQDGANYGYTF.

This clone was recorded a few times. The chain recombines TRBV29-1 with TRBJ2-1, with no clear D. Looked up from germline, CDR1 is SQVTM and CDR2 is ANQGSEA. The CDR3 contains 13 residues. Trimming took off 3 bases at V and 0 bases at J, with 6 bases between the two ends. The CDR3 region has the DNA TGCAGCGTTGAGGGAAGCTCCTACAATGAGCAGTTCTTC. This encodes CSVEGSSYNEQFF.

This clone was counted between two and nine times. This chain links TRBV15 with TRBJ2-7; 7 bases are shared with TRBD1. Germline CDR1 LNHNV, CDR2 YYDKDF (reference sequence). The CDR3 runs to 15 residues. The trim removed 0 bases at V and 2 bases at J, leaving 4 bases unmatched. CDR3 sequence reads: CATSRERDRTYEQYF. The CDR3 DNA reads TGTGCCACCAGCAGAGAAAGGGACAGAACCTACGAGCAGTACTTC.

The chain employs TRBV28 and TRBJ1-2, with unresolved D. This CDR3 is 10 amino acids long. V gave up 5 bases and J gave up 8 bases, with 6 bases separating them. Germline V gives CDR1 MDHEN, CDR2 SYDVKM. CDR3: CASSQRGYTF. DNA of the CDR3: TGTGCCAGCAGTCAAAGGGGCTACACCTTC.

This rearrangement joins TRBV29-1 to TRBJ1-6; D uncertain. Trimming pared 0 bases from V and 10 bases from J, leaving 16 bases between. Germline V gene sequence: CDR1 SQVTM, CDR2 ANQGSEA. CDR3 length equals 15 residues. The CDR3 nucleotides are TGCAGCGTTGAAGAGGGCGGTTCTGCGCACTCACCCCTCCACTTT. Encoded protein: CSVEEGGSAHSPLHF.